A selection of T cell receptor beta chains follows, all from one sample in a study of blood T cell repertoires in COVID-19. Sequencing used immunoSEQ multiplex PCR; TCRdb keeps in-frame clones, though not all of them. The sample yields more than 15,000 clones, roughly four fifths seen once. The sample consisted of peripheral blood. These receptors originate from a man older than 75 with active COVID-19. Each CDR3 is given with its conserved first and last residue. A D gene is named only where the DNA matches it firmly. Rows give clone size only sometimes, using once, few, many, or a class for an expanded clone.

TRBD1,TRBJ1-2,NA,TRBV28,TGTGCCAGCAGCCGGGACAGGGGGCGGGACTATGGCTACACCTTC,CASSRDRGRDYGYTF
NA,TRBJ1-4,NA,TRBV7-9,TGTGCCAGCAGCTTAGGTGGGGGACACCCTGAAAAACTGTTTTTT,CASSLGGGHPEKLFF
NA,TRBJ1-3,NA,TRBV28,TGTGCCAGCAGTTTAGGCCTTGTGGTTTCTGGAAACACCATATATTTT,CASSLGLVVSGNTIYF
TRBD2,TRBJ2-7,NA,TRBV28,TGTGCCAGCAGTTTAGGGGGGAGGGCCATCTCAGAGCAGTACTTC,CASSLGGRAISEQYF
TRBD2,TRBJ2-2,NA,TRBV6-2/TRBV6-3,TGTGCCAGCAGTCACCCGGGACTAGCGGGCCCCGGGGAGCTGTTTTTT,CASSHPGLAGPGELFF
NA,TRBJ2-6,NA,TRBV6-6,TGTGCCAGCAGTCTTGAGACCCCGGGACACCTATCCACCTCTGGGGCCAACGTCCTGACTTTC,CASSLETPGHLSTSGANVLTF
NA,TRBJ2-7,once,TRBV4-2,TGTGCCAGCAGCCAGTCTCACCCGAGCAGGGAAGGGTACGAGCAGTACTTC,CASSQSHPSREGYEQYF
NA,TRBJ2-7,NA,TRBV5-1,TGCGCCAGCAAAAGGGAGGCTTCCTACGAGCAGTACTTC,CASKREASYEQYF
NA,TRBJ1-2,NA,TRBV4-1,TGCGCCAGCAGCCAACTCGGGGGACGGTTCCTCCACTACACCTTC,CASSQLGGRFLHYTF
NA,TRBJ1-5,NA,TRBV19,TGTGCCAGTAAAGAGGGCTCCTATAGCAATCAGCCCCAGCATTTT,CASKEGSYSNQPQHF
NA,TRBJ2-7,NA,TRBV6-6,TGTGCCAGCAGTTACGACAGGACGCGGTACGAGCAGTACTTC,CASSYDRTRYEQYF
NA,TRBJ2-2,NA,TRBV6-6,TGTGCCAGCAGGTCAGGGATCACCGGGGAGCTGTTTTTT,CASRSGITGELFF
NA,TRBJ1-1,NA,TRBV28,TGTGCCAGCAGTCCCCGGGGGGCAGGGTCGAACACTGAAGCTTTCTTT,CASSPRGAGSNTEAFF
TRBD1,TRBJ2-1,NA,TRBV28,TGTGCCAGCACAGAGACCGGGACAGCCTCGAGGATGGGGTTCTTC,CASTETGTASRMGFF
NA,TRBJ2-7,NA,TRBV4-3,TGCGCCAGCAGTCCCTCGCTAGGGAGCTCCTACGAGCAGTACTTC,CASSPSLGSSYEQYF
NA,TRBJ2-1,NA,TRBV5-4,TGTGCCAGCAGCTTGGCCCAGGATAGCTACAATGAGCAGTTCTTC,CASSLAQDSYNEQFF
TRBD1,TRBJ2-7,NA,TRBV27,TGTGCCAGCAGTTTAGCCCTAGACAGGGGGGGATCCTACGAGCAGTACTTC,CASSLALDRGGSYEQYF
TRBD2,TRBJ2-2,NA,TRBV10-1,TGCGCCAGCAGTGGAACTTTTAGCGGGAGCGCGGGCGAGCTGTTTTTT,CASSGTFSGSAGELFF
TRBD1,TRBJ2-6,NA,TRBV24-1,TGTGCCACCAGTGATCGGAGGACAGGGGATGGTTCTTTTGGGGCCAACGTCCTGACTTTC,CATSDRRTGDGSFGANVLTF
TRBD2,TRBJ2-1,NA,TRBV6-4,TGTGCCAGCAGTGGGACTAGCGGGGGGTCCTACAATGAGCAGTTCTTC,CASSGTSGGSYNEQFF
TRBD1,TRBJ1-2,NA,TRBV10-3,TGTGCCATCAGTGAAGGACAGGGTGGCTATGGCTACACCTTC,CAISEGQGGYGYTF
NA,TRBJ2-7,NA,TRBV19,TGTGCCAGTAGTATAGGCCCGGGTCCCTACGAGCAGTACTTC,CASSIGPGPYEQYF